A single sample gave rise to the 8 T cell receptor beta chains below, sequenced in a study of T cells in Graves' hyperthyroidism and ophthalmopathy. Amplified regions were TCR beta CDR3 sequences from RNA transcripts. In the first-round RT-PCR of the TCR CDR3, the HTBI primer set was used. TCRdb analysed the multiplex PCR reads with MiXCR anew, one entry per CDR3 protein. The repertoire has hundreds of thousands of distinct CDR3 sequences, roughly 15% of them found once; the top ten carry about 15%. The specimen sequenced was blood. These receptor sequences come from a woman aged 40 to 50 with Graves' hyperthyroidism.

This clonotype has more than one count but fewer than ten. The chain joins TRBV19 to TRBJ2-1; TRBD2 aligns across 9 bases. V shed 3 bases, J shed 7 bases, and the junction held 7 bases outside the gene matches. CDR1 is LNHDA and CDR2 is SQIVND in the germline V gene (reference sequence). The CDR3 contains 15 residues. CDR3 protein: CASSIGGRANNEQFF. The DNA of the CDR3 is TGTGCCAGTAGTATCGGCGGGAGGGCGAATAATGAGCAGTTCTTC.

There are many counts of this clonotype. The CDR3: CASSLYQGGNQPQHF. The DNA of the CDR3 is TGTGCCAGCAGTTTATACCAGGGGGGCAATCAGCCCCAGCATTTT. The chain employs TRBV28 and TRBJ1-5, with 7 bases aligning to TRBD1. Germline V gives CDR1 MDHEN, CDR2 SYDVKM. Trimming took 1 base from V and 2 from J; bases not matched to a gene: 2. The CDR3 has 15 amino acids.

This clonotype has more than one count but fewer than ten. The genes are TRBV28 and TRBJ2-3; no firm D call. V was pared by 6 bases and J by 2 bases, with 6 bases between. This CDR3 spans 12 amino acids. Germline V lookup: CDR1 MDHEN, CDR2 SYDVKM. CDR3 nucleotides: TGTGCCAGCAGATATAACACAGATACGCAGTATTTT. Protein product: CASRYNTDTQYF.

Ten or more counts support this clonotype. The chain joins TRBV30 to TRBJ1-6; D unclear. CDR3 length: 13 residues. The germline V and J ends were trimmed by 5 bases and 7 bases, with 12 bases remaining between them. The germline gives CDR1 GTSNPN, CDR2 SVGIG (reference sequence). As DNA, the CDR3 is TGTGCCTGGGAGGCAGGAGGCAATTCACCCCTCCACTTT. Translating gives CAWEAGGNSPLHF.

This clonotype was counted only a few times. The rearrangement links TRBV7-2 to TRBJ2-5; D is possibly TRBD2 (5 bases). The V gene's germline CDR1 is SGHTA and CDR2 FQGNSA. Trimming left V 5 bases short and J 0 bases short, with 16 bases between. The CDR3 is 16 residues long. CDR3 residues: CASSEPSRNYQETQYF. The CDR3, as DNA: TGTGCCAGCAGCGAACCTAGCCGAAACTACCAAGAGACCCAGTACTTC. Full variable domain (missing parts from reference TRBV7-2 and TRBJ2-5): GAGVSQSPSNKVTEKGKDVELRCDPISGHTALYWYRQSLGQGLEFLIYFQGNSAPDKSGLPSDRFSAERTGGSVSTLTIQRTQQEDSAVYLCASSEPSRNYQETQYFGPGTRLLVL.

This chain links TRBV6-1 with TRBJ2-3; 8 nucleotides align to TRBD1. Germline CDR1 and CDR2: MNHNS and SASEGT. The CDR3 is 16 residues long. V trimming: 2 bases; J trimming: 8 bases; junction bases outside the gene matches: 12. The CDR3 spells CASSETGTGFVGTQYF. CDR3 coding DNA: TGTGCCAGCAGTGAAACCGGGACAGGTTTTGTAGGTACGCAGTATTTT.

Turning to this clonotype: A read error is possible here, since a much larger clone lies one base away. The CDR3 does not end in the conserved phenylalanine or tryptophan, so this is likely a read error. The gene calls are TRBV29-1 and TRBJ1-1; tentative D call: TRBD1 (5 bases). With 4 bases removed from V and 5 bases from J, the gap between germline ends came to 5 bases. Germline lookup yields CDR1 SQVTM and CDR2 ANQGSEA. This CDR3 has 10 amino acids. CDR3 loop: CSVGQTEAFL. CDR3 in DNA: TGCAGCGTTGGACAGACTGAAGCTTTCCTT.

In this sample, this clonotype turned up a few times. The chain recombines TRBV9 with TRBJ2-7, with 8 bases identical to TRBD1. This CDR3 comprises 14 residues. Germline CDR1 SGDLS, CDR2 YYNGEE. Trimming removed 3 bases from V and 3 bases from J; junction bases left unmatched: 5. For the CDR3, the DNA is TGTGCCAGCAGCGCACCGGGACAGGACTACGAGCAGTACTTC. This codes for CASSAPGQDYEQYF. The whole variable domain, remainder taken from reference TRBV9 and TRBJ2-7, is DSGVTQTPKHLITATGQRVTLRCSPRSGDLSVYWYQQSLDQGLQFLIQYYNGEERAKGNILERFSAQQFPDLHSELNLSSLELGDSALYFCASSAPGQDYEQYFGPGTRLTVT.